The present entry profiles one T cell receptor beta chain with its context. This CDR3 region has 14 residues. Germline CDR1 reads SGHRS; CDR2 reads YFSETQ. V lost 1 base, J lost 4 bases, and 10 bases lay in between. TCRdb recomputed calls from the 5' RACE reads with MiXCR, one row per CDR3 protein. This table holds 690,000 or so distinct CDR3 sequences, less than 10% found once. These data belong to a study of identical twins. This same sample was also part of a study on yellow fever vaccine responses in identical twins.

The source is a woman aged 18-29 years in good health. Sequencing was performed on PBMCs. The chain uses TRBV5-1 and TRBJ2-3, with TRBD2 as a possible D gene (5 bases). CDR3 amino acids: CASSLWLAPDTQYF. CDR3 sequence (DNA): TGCGCCAGCAGCTTGTGGCTAGCTCCAGATACGCAGTATTTT.